The sequence of this T cell receptor beta chain was determined in a study of CD8+CD57+ T cells in acquired aplastic anemia. Overall study: Sorted cells (CD4+ and CD8+) yielded DNA amounts that averaged approximately 3.1 ug. Healthy donors had, on average, around 10 million reads for their CD4+ cells.

Genomic DNA served as template for TCR beta VDJ and CDR3 profiling. TCRdb ran MiXCR on the reads and lists one entry per CDR3 protein. Among 150,000 to 200,000 distinct CDR3 sequences listed, about 48% were seen once. The germline V and J ends were trimmed by 5 bases and 4 bases, with 11 bases remaining between them. Per germline, CDR1 SEHNR and CDR2 FQNEAQ (reference sequence). The CDR3 covers 14 residues. This clonotype was seen many times. Its antigen is still unknown. Study-wide findings and caveats: Overlapping CD8+ CDR3 repertoires of patients and controls contained around 30 shared sequences.

This sequence originates from a human donor in good health. The material sequenced was sorted CD4+, CD8+, or CD8+CD57+ T cells (not recorded which) from PBMCs. This chain joins TRBV7-9 and TRBJ2-2; tentative D call: TRBD2 (6 bases). In DNA form, the CDR3 reads TGTGCCAGCAGCCCCTGGACTATCACCGGGGAGCTGTTTTTT. Amino acid sequence: CASSPWTITGELFF.